These 19 T cell receptor beta chains were all obtained from the same sample, sequenced in a study of OX40 agonist ivuxolimab in advanced cancers. The data were produced by immunoSEQ multiplex PCR, yet TCRdb's version contains in-frame clones alone and is incomplete. The sample lists about 82,000 clones; around 90% were seen once. Sequenced here: CD4+ or CD8+ T cells sorted from blood, sampled in a trial of the OX40 agonist ivuxolimab. These receptors were obtained from an adult with an advanced solid tumor such as melanoma, head and neck, liver or kidney cancer.

A single count supports this clone. This chain joins TRBV5-4 and TRBJ2-1; tentative D call: TRBD2 (6 bases). Germline CDR1 reads SGHNT; CDR2 reads YYREEE (reference sequence). This CDR3 region has 14 residues. V was pared by 4 bases and J by 5 bases, with 13 bases between. The CDR3 DNA reads TGTGCCAGCAGCCTCGGGACTGATCACAATGAGCAGTTCTTC. As protein: CASSLGTDHNEQFF.

This chain uses TRBV9 with TRBJ2-7; 8 bases are shared with TRBD2. Per germline, CDR1 SGDLS and CDR2 YYNGEE. This CDR3 is built from 14 residues. V dropped 2 bases and J dropped 5; count of bases not matched to a gene: 6. DNA for the CDR3: TGTGCCAGCAGCGTTGGGGCGGGAGGCCACGAGCAGTACTTC. Amino acids: CASSVGAGGHEQYF. Looking up the rest from reference TRBV9 and TRBJ2-7 gives the full variable domain: DSGVTQTPKHLITATGQRVTLRCSPRSGDLSVYWYQQSLDQGLQFLIQYYNGEERAKGNILERFSAQQFPDLHSELNLSSLELGDSALYFCASSVGAGGHEQYFGPGTRLTVT.

The gene calls are TRBV2 and TRBJ2-1; a possible D gene is TRBD2 (5 bases). V was trimmed by 5 bases and J by 9 bases, leaving 8 bases between them. In germline, CDR1 is SNHLY, CDR2 FYNNEI. The CDR3 covers 11 residues. CDR3 DNA: TGTGCCAGCAGTCGTGAGGGTGAGCAGTTCTTC. Its translation: CASSREGEQFF.

The chain recombines TRBV14 with TRBJ2-1; tentative D call: TRBD2 (5 bases). The CDR3 consists of 17 residues. V was pared by 4 bases and J by 0 bases, with 16 bases between. CDR1 SGHDN and CDR2 FVKESK come from the germline V gene. The CDR3 loop reads CASSRHLSVSSYNEQFF. In DNA, the CDR3 is TGTGCCAGCAGCCGCCATCTTAGCGTGAGCTCCTACAATGAGCAGTTCTTC.

The chain employs TRBV7-6 and TRBJ2-5; a possible D gene is TRBD2 (6 bases). The germline V gene has CDR1 SGHVS and CDR2 FNYEAQ. The CDR3 is 15 amino acids. Trimming took 2 bases from V and 3 from J, leaving 13 bases between them. The CDR3 sequence: CASSLRLGGEETQYF. In nucleotides, the CDR3 is TGTGCCAGCAGCTTAAGGTTGGGGGGAGAAGAGACCCAGTACTTC.

The chain links TRBV25-1 to TRBJ1-1; TRBD1 is a possible D gene (6 bases). Trimming stripped 1 base from V and 10 bases from J, with 16 bases between. CDR1 and CDR2 (germline): MGHDK, SYGVNS. The CDR3 covers 14 residues. This CDR3 is CASSEFATEGGAFF. CDR3 in DNA: TGTGCCAGCAGTGAATTCGCTACAGAGGGGGGAGCTTTCTTT. Full variable domain (missing parts from reference TRBV25-1 and TRBJ1-1): EADIYQTPRYLVIGTGKKITLECSQTMGHDKMYWYQQDPGMELHLIHYSYGVNSTEKGDLSSESTVSRIRTEHFPLTLESARPSHTSQYLCASSEFATEGGAFFGQGTRLTVV.

The rearrangement joins TRBV5-1 to TRBJ1-2; a weak D match, TRBD1 (5 bases). Between the trimmed V and J ends, which lost 4 bases and 6 bases, there was a span of 16 bases. CDR1 and CDR2 from the germline V gene are SGHRS and YFSETQ. This CDR3 contains 14 residues. The CDR3 spells CASSALRGENGYTF. The CDR3 DNA reads as TGCGCCAGCAGCGCCTTACGGGGCGAGAATGGCTACACCTTC. Full variable domain (remainder filled in from reference TRBV5-1 and TRBJ1-2): KAGVTQTPRYLIKTRGQQVTLSCSPISGHRSVSWYQQTPGQGLQFLFEYFSETQRNKGNFPGRFSGRQFSNSRSEMNVSTLELGDSALYLCASSALRGENGYTFGSGTRLTVV.

The V and J genes are TRBV5-6 and TRBJ1-4; D is undetermined. The CDR3 runs to 13 residues. Germline lookup yields CDR1 SGHDT and CDR2 YYEEEE. V was pared by 1 base and J by 7 bases, with 8 bases between. CDR3 sequence (DNA): TGTGCCAGCAGCTTGTGGGGAAGTGAAAAACTGTTTTTT. Protein: CASSLWGSEKLFF.

V is TRBV6-4 and J is TRBJ2-2; 7 bases fit TRBD1. J lost 5 bases, V lost 6 bases, and 6 bases had no gene match. Germline-derived CDR1 and CDR2 are MRHNA and SNTAGT. The CDR3 is 14 amino acids. The CDR3 DNA reads as TGTGCCAGCAGATCAGGGGGAGAGACCGGGGAGCTGTTTTTT. It is translated as CASRSGGETGELFF.

The J gene is TRBJ1-1, the V gene TRBV27; no firm D call. Germline V CDR1 and CDR2: MNHEY, SMNVEV (reference sequence). The CDR3 runs 13 residues. The germline V and J ends were trimmed by 0 bases and 8 bases, with 10 bases remaining between them. The CDR3 loop reads CASSLSPHGEAFF. The CDR3 DNA reads TGTGCCAGCAGTTTATCCCCCCATGGGGAAGCTTTCTTT.

The V and J genes are TRBV4-1 and TRBJ1-2; TRBD1 matches at 8 bases. The CDR3 covers 18 residues. Trimming took 3 bases from V and 1 from J; bases not matched to a gene: 13. Germline CDR1 is MGHRA and CDR2 is YSYEKL. The CDR3 region is CASSQGPLTGGGNYGYTF. CDR3 nucleotide sequence: TGCGCCAGCAGCCAGGGGCCCCTAACAGGGGGAGGTAACTATGGCTACACCTTC.

In its sample, this clone was seen once. The chain joins TRBV7-9 to TRBJ1-2; no reliable D call. Trimming pared 5 bases from V and 8 bases from J, leaving 15 bases between. Per the germline V gene, CDR1 is SEHNR and CDR2 is FQNEAQ (reference sequence). This CDR3 has 13 residues. The chain's CDR3 is CASSPGGLEGYTF. In nucleotides, the CDR3 is TGTGCCAGCAGCCCCGGCGGCTTAGAGGGCTACACCTTC.

This clone was picked up one time. The chain joins TRBV5-1 to TRBJ2-7; D is possibly TRBD2 (6 bases). The CDR3 length is 13 residues. V shed 3 bases and J shed 3 bases, with 10 bases lying between them. Germline V lookup: CDR1 SGHRS, CDR2 YFSETQ. The CDR3 nucleotides read TGCGCCAGCAGCTGGGGTAGCGGCTACGAGCAGTACTTC. It yields the protein CASSWGSGYEQYF.

J is TRBJ2-7 and V is TRBV5-6; D gene uncertain. Trimming took 1 base from V and 2 from J, leaving 4 bases between them. The CDR3 totals 12 residues. Germline CDR1 is SGHDT and CDR2 is YYEEEE. CDR3 nucleotide sequence: TGTGCCAGCAGCTTGACAGCCTACGAGCAGTACTTC. Translated, it gives CASSLTAYEQYF.

The V call is TRBV18, the J call TRBJ1-1, with D possibly being TRBD1 (5 bases). This CDR3 is 14 amino acids long. Trimming stripped 4 bases from V and 1 base from J, with 10 bases between. From germline, CDR1 is KGHSH and CDR2 LQKENI. CDR3 sequence: CASSLSRANTEAFF. The CDR3 bases are TGTGCCAGCTCACTGTCCAGGGCGAACACTGAAGCTTTCTTT.

J is TRBJ1-6 and V is TRBV7-9; 11 bases align to TRBD1. Germline CDR1 is SEHNR and CDR2 is FQNEAQ (reference sequence). V was clipped by 4 bases and J by 7 bases; unmatched bases: 6. The CDR3 has 16 residues. The CDR3 coding sequence is TGTGCCAGCAGCTCACGGACAGGGGGCTCAAATTCACCCCTCCACTTT. Protein product: CASSSRTGGSNSPLHF.

The V gene is TRBV7-8, the J gene TRBJ1-5; 7 nucleotides align to TRBD1. Trimming at V came to 6 bases and at J to 0 bases, leaving 11 bases not matched to a gene. CDR3 length equals 17 residues. Looked up from germline, CDR1 is SGHVS and CDR2 is FQNEAQ. CDR3 region: CASRVGRGIYSNQPQHF. CDR3 nucleotide sequence: TGTGCCAGCAGGGTTGGCAGGGGGATCTATAGCAATCAGCCCCAGCATTTT.

V is TRBV7-9 and J is TRBJ2-1, with D tentatively TRBD1 (6 bases). The germline V gene encodes CDR1 SEHNR and CDR2 FQNEAQ (reference sequence). The V gene lost 2 bases and the J gene lost 7 bases, with 12 bases spanning the gap. There are 14 residues in the CDR3. For the CDR3, the DNA is TGTGCCAGCAGCTTATCAGGGGAGTCGAATGAGCAGTTCTTC. Translated, it gives CASSLSGESNEQFF. The whole variable domain, filled in from reference TRBV7-9 and TRBJ2-1, reads DTGVSQNPRHKITKRGQNVTFRCDPISEHNRLYWYRQTLGQGPEFLTYFQNEAQLEKSRLLSDRFSAERPKGSFSTLEIQRTEQGDSAMYLCASSLSGESNEQFFGPGTRLTVL.

The chain joins TRBV6-5 to TRBJ2-2, with D perhaps matching TRBD1 or TRBD2 (5 bases each). The length of the CDR3 is 14 residues. Trimming took off 6 bases at V and 6 bases at J, with 14 bases between the two ends. The V gene's germline CDR1 is MNHEY and CDR2 SVGAGI. The CDR3 DNA is TGTGCCAGCAGACCGGGACGGGGAGCCGGGGAGCTGTTTTTT. Its protein is CASRPGRGAGELFF.